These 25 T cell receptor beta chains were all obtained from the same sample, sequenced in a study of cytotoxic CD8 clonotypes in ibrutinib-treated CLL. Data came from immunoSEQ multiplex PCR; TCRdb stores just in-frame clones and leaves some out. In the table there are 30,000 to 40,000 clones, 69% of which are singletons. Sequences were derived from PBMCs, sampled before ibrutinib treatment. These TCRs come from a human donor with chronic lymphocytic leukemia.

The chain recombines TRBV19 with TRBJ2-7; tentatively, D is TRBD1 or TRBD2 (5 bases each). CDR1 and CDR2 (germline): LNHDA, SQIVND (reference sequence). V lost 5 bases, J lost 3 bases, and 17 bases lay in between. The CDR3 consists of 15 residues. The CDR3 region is CASSPSRDGFYEQYF. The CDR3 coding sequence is TGTGCCAGTAGTCCGTCTCGGGACGGATTCTACGAGCAGTACTTC.

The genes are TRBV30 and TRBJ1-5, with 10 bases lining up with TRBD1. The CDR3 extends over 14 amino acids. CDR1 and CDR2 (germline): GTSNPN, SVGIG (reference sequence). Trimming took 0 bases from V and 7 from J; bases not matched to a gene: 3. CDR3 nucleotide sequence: TGTGCCTGGAGTGTAGGACAGGGGGGCCAGCCCCAGCATTTT. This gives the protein CAWSVGQGGQPQHF.

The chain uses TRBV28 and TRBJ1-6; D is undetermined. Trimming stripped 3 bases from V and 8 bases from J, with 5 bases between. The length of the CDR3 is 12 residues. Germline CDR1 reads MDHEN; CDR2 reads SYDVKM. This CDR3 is CASSFSDSPLHF. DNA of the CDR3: TGTGCCAGCAGTTTTTCCGATTCACCCCTCCACTTT.

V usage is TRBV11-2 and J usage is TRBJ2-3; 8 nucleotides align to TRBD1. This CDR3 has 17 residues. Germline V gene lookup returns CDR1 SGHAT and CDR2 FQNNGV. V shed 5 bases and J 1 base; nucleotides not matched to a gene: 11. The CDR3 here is CASSGSTGTGRTDTQYF. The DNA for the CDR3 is TGTGCCAGCAGCGGTAGCACCGGGACAGGTCGCACAGATACGCAGTATTTT.

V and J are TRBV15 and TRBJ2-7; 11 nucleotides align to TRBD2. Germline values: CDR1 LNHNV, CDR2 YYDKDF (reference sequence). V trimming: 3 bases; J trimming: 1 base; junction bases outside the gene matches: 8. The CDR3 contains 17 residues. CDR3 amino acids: CATSRDRGLAASYEQYF. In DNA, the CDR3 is TGTGCCACCAGCAGGGACCGGGGACTAGCGGCTTCCTACGAGCAGTACTTC.

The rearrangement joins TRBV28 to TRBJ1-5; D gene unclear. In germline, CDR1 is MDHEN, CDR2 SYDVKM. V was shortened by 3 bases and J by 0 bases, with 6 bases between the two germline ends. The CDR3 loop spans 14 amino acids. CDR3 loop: CASSFEGSNQPQHF. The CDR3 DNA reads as TGTGCCAGCAGTTTTGAGGGTAGCAATCAGCCCCAGCATTTT.

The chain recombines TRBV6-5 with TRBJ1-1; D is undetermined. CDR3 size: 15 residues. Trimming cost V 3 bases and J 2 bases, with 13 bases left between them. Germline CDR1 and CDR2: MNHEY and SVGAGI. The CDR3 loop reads CASSYFGRENTEAFF. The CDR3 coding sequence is TGTGCCAGCAGTTATTTTGGGCGGGAAAACACTGAAGCTTTCTTT.

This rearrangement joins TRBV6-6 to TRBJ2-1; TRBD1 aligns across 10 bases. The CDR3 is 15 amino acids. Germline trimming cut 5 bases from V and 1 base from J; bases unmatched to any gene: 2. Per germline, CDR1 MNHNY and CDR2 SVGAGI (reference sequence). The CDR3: CASSPDRGSYNEQFF. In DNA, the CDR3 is TGTGCCAGCAGTCCGGACAGGGGGTCCTACAATGAGCAGTTCTTC.

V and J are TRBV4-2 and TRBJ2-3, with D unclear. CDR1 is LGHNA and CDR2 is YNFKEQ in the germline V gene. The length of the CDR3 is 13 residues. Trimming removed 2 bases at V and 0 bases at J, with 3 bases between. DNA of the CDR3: TGTGCCAGCAGCCAACTGAGCACAGATACGCAGTATTTT. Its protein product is CASSQLSTDTQYF.

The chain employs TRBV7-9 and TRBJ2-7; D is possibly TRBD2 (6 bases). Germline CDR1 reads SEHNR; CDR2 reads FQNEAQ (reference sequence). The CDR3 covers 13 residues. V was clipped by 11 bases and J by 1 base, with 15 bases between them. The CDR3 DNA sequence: TGTGCCGGAGGGGCAGGACCATCCTACGAGCAGTACTTC. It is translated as CAGGAGPSYEQYF. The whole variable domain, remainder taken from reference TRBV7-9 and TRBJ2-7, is DTGVSQNPRHKITKRGQNVTFRCDPISEHNRLYWYRQTLGQGPEFLTYFQNEAQLEKSRLLSDRFSAERPKGSFSTLEIQRTEQGDSAMYLCAGGAGPSYEQYFGPGTRLTVT.

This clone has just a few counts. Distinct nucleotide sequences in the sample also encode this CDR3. The DNA for the CDR3 is TGTGCCAGCAGCCAAGGGACAGGCGGAGGAAACACCATATATTTT. This translates into CASSQGTGGGNTIYF. J is TRBJ1-3 and V is TRBV14; 7 nucleotides agree with TRBD1. V was clipped by 1 base and J by 4 bases; unmatched bases: 4. Per germline, CDR1 SGHDN and CDR2 FVKESK. This CDR3 spans 15 amino acids.

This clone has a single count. CDR3 DNA: TGCACCAGCAGCCAACCTCGTACAGGGTATGAGCAGTTCTTC. Its protein product is CTSSQPRTGYEQFF. The chain is built from TRBV1 and TRBJ2-1; the table's D call of TRBD1 was not tested on the DNA. TRBV1 is given as a pseudogene. The CDR3 length is 14 residues.

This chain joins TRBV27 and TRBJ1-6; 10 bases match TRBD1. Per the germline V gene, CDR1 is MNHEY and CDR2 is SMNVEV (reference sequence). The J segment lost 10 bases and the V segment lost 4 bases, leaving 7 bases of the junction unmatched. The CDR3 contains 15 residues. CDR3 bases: TGTGCCAGCAGTTACCTGACAGGGGGCGAGTCACCCCTCCACTTT. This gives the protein CASSYLTGGESPLHF.

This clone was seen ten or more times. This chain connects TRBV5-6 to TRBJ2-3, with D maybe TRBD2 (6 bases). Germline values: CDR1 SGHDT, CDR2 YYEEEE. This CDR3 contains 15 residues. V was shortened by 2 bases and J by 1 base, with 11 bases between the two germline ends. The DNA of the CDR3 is TGTGCCAGCAGCTTCAAAGGGGAGGGCACAGATACGCAGTATTTT. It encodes CASSFKGEGTDTQYF.

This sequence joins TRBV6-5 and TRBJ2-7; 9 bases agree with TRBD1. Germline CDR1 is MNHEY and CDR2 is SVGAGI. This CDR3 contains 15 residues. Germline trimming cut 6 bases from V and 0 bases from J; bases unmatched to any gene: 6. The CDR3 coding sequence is TGTGCCAGCAGGACAGGGGGGCCTAGCTCCTACGAGCAGTACTTC. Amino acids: CASRTGGPSSYEQYF.

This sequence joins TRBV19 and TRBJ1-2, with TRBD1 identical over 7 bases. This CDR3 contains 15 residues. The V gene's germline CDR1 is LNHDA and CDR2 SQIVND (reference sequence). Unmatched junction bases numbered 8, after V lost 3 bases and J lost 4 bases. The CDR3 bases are TGTGCCAGTAGTATCCTACAGGGGAGCCTCTATGGCTACACCTTC. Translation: CASSILQGSLYGYTF.

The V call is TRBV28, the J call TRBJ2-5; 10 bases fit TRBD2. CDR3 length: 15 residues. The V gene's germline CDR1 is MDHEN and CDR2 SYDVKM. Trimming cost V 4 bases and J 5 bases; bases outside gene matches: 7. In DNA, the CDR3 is TGTGCCAGCAGTTCCCCTAGCGGGGGAGGGGAGACCCAGTACTTC. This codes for CASSSPSGGGETQYF.

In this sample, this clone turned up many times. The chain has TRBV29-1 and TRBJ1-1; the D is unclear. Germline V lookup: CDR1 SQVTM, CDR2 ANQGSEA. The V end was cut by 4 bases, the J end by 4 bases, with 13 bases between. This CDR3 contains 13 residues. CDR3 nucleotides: TGCAGCGTTGCGCGCTCCCTGAGCACTGAAGCTTTCTTT. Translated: CSVARSLSTEAFF. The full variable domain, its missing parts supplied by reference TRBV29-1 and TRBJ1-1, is SAVISQKPSRDICQRGTSLTIQCQVDSQVTMMFWYRQQPGQSLTLIATANQGSEATYESGFVIDKFPISRPNLTFSTLTVSNMSPEDSSIYLCSVARSLSTEAFFGQGTRLTVV.

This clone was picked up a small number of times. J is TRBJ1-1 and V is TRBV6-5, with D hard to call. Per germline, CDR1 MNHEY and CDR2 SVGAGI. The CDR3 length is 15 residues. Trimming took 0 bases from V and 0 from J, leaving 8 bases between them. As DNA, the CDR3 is TGTGCCAGCAGTTACTCTCCAGTTATGAACACTGAAGCTTTCTTT. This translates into CASSYSPVMNTEAFF.

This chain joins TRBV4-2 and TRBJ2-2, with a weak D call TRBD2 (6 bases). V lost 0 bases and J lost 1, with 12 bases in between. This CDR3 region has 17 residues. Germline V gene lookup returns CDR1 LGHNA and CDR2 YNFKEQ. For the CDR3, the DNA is TGTGCCAGCAGCCAAGATTTGAATAGCGGGAACACCGGGGAGCTGTTTTTT. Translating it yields CASSQDLNSGNTGELFF.

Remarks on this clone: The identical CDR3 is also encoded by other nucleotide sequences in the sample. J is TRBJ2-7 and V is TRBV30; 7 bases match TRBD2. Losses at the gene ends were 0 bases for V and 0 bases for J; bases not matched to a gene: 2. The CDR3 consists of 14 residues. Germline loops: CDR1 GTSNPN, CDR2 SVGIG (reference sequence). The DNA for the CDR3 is TGTGCCTGGAGTGTGGGGGGGAGCTCCTACGAGCAGTACTTC. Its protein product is CAWSVGGSSYEQYF. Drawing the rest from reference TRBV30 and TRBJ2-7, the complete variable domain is SQTIHQWPATLVQPVGSPLSLECTVEGTSNPNLYWYRQAAGRGLQLLFYSVGIGQISSEVPQNLSASRPQDRQFILSSKKLLLSDSGFYLCAWSVGGSSYEQYFGPGTRLTVT.

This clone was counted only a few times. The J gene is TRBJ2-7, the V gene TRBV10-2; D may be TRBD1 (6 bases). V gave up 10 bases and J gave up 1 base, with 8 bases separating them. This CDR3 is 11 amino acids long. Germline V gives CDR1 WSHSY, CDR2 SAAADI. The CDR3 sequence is CAIGQSYEQYF. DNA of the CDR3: TGCGCCATAGGACAGTCCTACGAGCAGTACTTC.

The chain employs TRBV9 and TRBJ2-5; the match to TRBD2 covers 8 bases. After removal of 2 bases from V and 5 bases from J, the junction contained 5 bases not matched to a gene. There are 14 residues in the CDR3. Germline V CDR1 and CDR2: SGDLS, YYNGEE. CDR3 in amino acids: CASSVSSGMETQYF. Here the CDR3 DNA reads TGTGCCAGCAGCGTGAGTAGCGGGATGGAGACCCAGTACTTC.

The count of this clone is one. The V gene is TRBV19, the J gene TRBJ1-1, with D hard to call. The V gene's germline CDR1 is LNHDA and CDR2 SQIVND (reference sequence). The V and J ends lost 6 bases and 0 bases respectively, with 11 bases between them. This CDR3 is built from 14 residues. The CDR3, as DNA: TGTGCCAGTAGCACCACCGGCATGAACACTGAAGCTTTCTTT. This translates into CASSTTGMNTEAFF.

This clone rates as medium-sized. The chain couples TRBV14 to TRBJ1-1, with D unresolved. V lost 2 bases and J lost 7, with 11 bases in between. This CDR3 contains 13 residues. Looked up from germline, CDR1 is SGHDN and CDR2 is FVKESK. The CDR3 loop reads CASSQFDAIEAFF. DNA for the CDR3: TGTGCCAGCAGCCAATTCGACGCCATTGAAGCTTTCTTT. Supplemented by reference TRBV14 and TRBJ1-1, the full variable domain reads EAGVTQFPSHSVIEKGQTVTLRCDPISGHDNLYWYRRVMGKEIKFLLHFVKESKQDESGMPNNRFLAERTGGTYSTLKVQPAELEDSGVYFCASSQFDAIEAFFGQGTRLTVV.